The rows below give T cell receptor beta chains drawn from one sample of a study of blood T cell repertoires in COVID-19. TCRdb's table, derived via immunoSEQ multiplex PCR, lists solely in-frame clones and lacks some. The repertoire consists of approximately 190,000 clones, with roughly 82% occurring once and the leading ten covering 7.8%. Source material: peripheral blood. These receptors were taken from a woman aged 55-70 years with COVID-19, enrolled during active disease. CDR3s include the opening cysteine and the closing phenylalanine or tryptophan. Fields, in order: CDR3 DNA, CDR3 protein, J gene, D gene, V gene, clone size. A D gene is named only where the DNA matches it firmly. A clone size is listed for some rows: how often the clone was seen (once, few, many), or a class if it is expanded.

CDR3 DNA: TGTGCCAGCAGTTTCCGACCGGGACAGGGTAATGAAAAACTGTTTTTT
CDR3 protein: CASSFRPGQGNEKLFF
J gene: TRBJ1-4
D gene: TRBD1
V gene: TRBV27
clone size: NA

CDR3 DNA: TGTGCCAGCAGTCCCCGGGCCGGACAGATGAGTTTTAAGCCCCAGCATTTT
CDR3 protein: CASSPRAGQMSFKPQHF
J gene: TRBJ1-5
D gene: NA
V gene: TRBV2
clone size: NA

CDR3 DNA: TGTGCCAGCAGCGTAGCCCGGGACAGGGGGATTACAGATACGCAGTATTTT
CDR3 protein: CASSVARDRGITDTQYF
J gene: TRBJ2-3
D gene: TRBD1
V gene: TRBV9
clone size: NA

CDR3 DNA: TGTGCCAGTAGTACTCTCCAGGGGGTTAACACCGGGGAGCTGTTTTTT
CDR3 protein: CASSTLQGVNTGELFF
J gene: TRBJ2-2
D gene: TRBD1
V gene: TRBV19
clone size: NA

CDR3 DNA: TGTGCCAGCAGAAAGGACAGGGGAAATAATTCACCCCTCCACTTT
CDR3 protein: CASRKDRGNNSPLHF
J gene: TRBJ1-6
D gene: TRBD1
V gene: TRBV6-5
clone size: NA

CDR3 DNA: TGTGCCAGCAGCGTATCGTCCAGGGTAGCCGAAGGCTACACCTTC
CDR3 protein: CASSVSSRVAEGYTF
J gene: TRBJ1-2
D gene: NA
V gene: TRBV9
clone size: NA

CDR3 DNA: TGTGCCACGAAGCGGGCAGCGAATTCTAACTATGGCTACACCTTC
CDR3 protein: CATKRAANSNYGYTF
J gene: TRBJ1-2
D gene: NA
V gene: TRBV19
clone size: NA

CDR3 DNA: TGTGCCAGCAGCTTATCTATAGGGGAGGGAGGCTATGGCTACACCTTC
CDR3 protein: CASSLSIGEGGYGYTF
J gene: TRBJ1-2
D gene: NA
V gene: TRBV7-9
clone size: NA

CDR3 DNA: TGCGCCAGCAGGCAGGGGGGAAATTCACCCCTCCACTTT
CDR3 protein: CASRQGGNSPLHF
J gene: TRBJ1-6
D gene: TRBD1
V gene: TRBV10-2
clone size: few

CDR3 DNA: TGTGCCAGCGGACGGGACAGGGGTTATAATTCACCCCTCCACTTT
CDR3 protein: CASGRDRGYNSPLHF
J gene: TRBJ1-6
D gene: TRBD1
V gene: TRBV2
clone size: NA

CDR3 DNA: TGTGCCAGCAAAATCGGACAGGCGAATCAGCCCCAGCATTTT
CDR3 protein: CASKIGQANQPQHF
J gene: TRBJ1-5
D gene: TRBD1
V gene: TRBV28
clone size: NA

CDR3 DNA: TGCGCCAGCAGCTTGGGTAACAGAGAGACCCAGTACTTC
CDR3 protein: CASSLGNRETQYF
J gene: TRBJ2-5
D gene: NA
V gene: TRBV5-1
clone size: once

CDR3 DNA: TGTGCCAGCAGCTTAAACGGGGGAGACGACCCGGGGGGCTACACCTTC
CDR3 protein: CASSLNGGDDPGGYTF
J gene: TRBJ1-2
D gene: NA
V gene: TRBV7-3
clone size: NA

CDR3 DNA: TGTGCCAGCAGCTGGGGAGACACAGATACGCAGTATTTT
CDR3 protein: CASSWGDTDTQYF
J gene: TRBJ2-3
D gene: NA
V gene: TRBV11-3
clone size: NA

CDR3 DNA: TGTGCCAGCAGCCAAGGGACTAGCGGGCCCTACAATGAGCAGTTCTTC
CDR3 protein: CASSQGTSGPYNEQFF
J gene: TRBJ2-1
D gene: TRBD2
V gene: TRBV4-2
clone size: NA

CDR3 DNA: TGTGCCAGCAGCGAAGGGGGCAGGGCCATGGCTTTCTTT
CDR3 protein: CASSEGGRAMAFF
J gene: TRBJ1-1
D gene: TRBD1
V gene: TRBV7-9
clone size: NA

CDR3 DNA: TGTGCCAGCAGTTTAAGCAGGGATGGCAATCAGCCCCAGCATTTT
CDR3 protein: CASSLSRDGNQPQHF
J gene: TRBJ1-5
D gene: NA
V gene: TRBV27
clone size: NA